Below are 31 T cell receptor beta chains sequenced from a single sample in a study of blood T cell repertoires in COVID-19. Repertoires were generated with immunoSEQ multiplex PCR, while TCRdb's copy carries only in-frame clones and drops some. Of 240,000 or so clones in the sample, more than 75% were seen once. The sequenced sample consisted of peripheral blood. The receptors come from a woman aged 60-75 years with active or convalescent COVID-19.

The V and J genes are TRBV6-6 and TRBJ1-5, with a tentative D call TRBD1 (5 bases). V lost 6 bases and J 6 bases, leaving 18 bases between the germline ends. There are 15 residues in the CDR3. CDR1 MNHNY and CDR2 SVGAGI come from the germline V gene (reference sequence). CDR3 in DNA: TGTGCCAGCAGCGCTACAGGAGGGCTCCGTCAGCCCCAGCATTTT. Its protein product is CASSATGGLRQPQHF.

This clone has just a few counts. The chain carries TRBV5-6 and TRBJ2-5; 9 nucleotides align to TRBD2. The CDR3 consists of 16 residues. CDR1 and CDR2 (germline): SGHDT, YYEEEE. Trimming took 7 bases from V and 3 from J; bases not matched to a gene: 13. The CDR3 protein is CASSNFGAGGEETQYF. The CDR3 nucleotides are TGTGCCAGCTCGAACTTCGGAGCGGGGGGCGAAGAGACCCAGTACTTC.

V usage is TRBV12-3 or TRBV12-4 and J usage is TRBJ1-2; a possible D gene is TRBD1 (5 bases). CDR3 size: 13 residues. V was shortened by 3 bases and J by 8 bases, with 13 bases between the two germline ends. The CDR3, as DNA: TGTGCCAGCAGTTTGCGGGGGAACAGCGGCTACACCTTC. It codes for CASSLRGNSGYTF.

The chain recombines TRBV7-2 with TRBJ1-2, with 7 bases that match TRBD1. Germline V gene sequence: CDR1 SGHTA, CDR2 FQGNSA. The CDR3 length is 16 residues. Losses at the gene ends were 5 bases for V and 4 bases for J; bases not matched to a gene: 13. The CDR3 sequence: CASSQGGAGVSYGYTF. CDR3 nucleotides: TGTGCCAGCAGCCAAGGGGGCGCCGGGGTGAGCTATGGCTACACCTTC.

The chain couples TRBV18 to TRBJ1-5; perhaps TRBD1 as D (5 bases). This CDR3 is built from 13 residues. CDR1 is KGHSH and CDR2 is LQKENI in the germline V gene. Trimming pared 4 bases from V and 5 bases from J, leaving 9 bases between. CDR3 DNA: TGTGCCAGCTCACGGGGCACGGATCAGCCCCAGCATTTT. Translation gives CASSRGTDQPQHF.

The rearrangement links TRBV10-1 to TRBJ1-5, with D tentatively TRBD1 (5 bases). V lost 4 bases and J lost 3, with 16 bases in between. The V gene's germline CDR1 is WNHNN and CDR2 SYGVQD (reference sequence). The CDR3 contains 16 residues. CDR3 sequence: CASSGKARQNNQPQHF. The CDR3, as DNA: TGCGCCAGCAGTGGGAAGGCTCGACAGAACAATCAGCCCCAGCATTTT.

This clone was picked up one time. The chain uses TRBV7-7 and TRBJ2-1; no definite D call. V was shortened by 1 base and J by 5 bases, with 18 bases between the two germline ends. CDR3 length: 17 amino acids. Germline CDR1 SSHAT, CDR2 FNYEAQ (reference sequence). The CDR3 bases are TGTGCCAGCAGCTTAGGGGTCAGACCGGTCAGCGACAATGAGCAGTTCTTC. Its translation is CASSLGVRPVSDNEQFF.

This chain links TRBV2 with TRBJ1-3; D remains unclear. Per the germline V gene, CDR1 is SNHLY and CDR2 is FYNNEI. Between the trimmed V and J ends, which lost 3 bases and 0 bases, there was a span of 6 bases. CDR3 size: 14 residues. The CDR3 spells CASSEAHSGNTIYF. In nucleotides, the CDR3 is TGTGCCAGCAGTGAGGCCCACTCTGGAAACACCATATATTTT.

This rearrangement joins TRBV9 to TRBJ2-7, with 9 bases fitting TRBD1. The CDR3 is 16 amino acids. Trimming cost V 4 bases and J 6 bases; bases outside gene matches: 14. Germline V gives CDR1 SGDLS, CDR2 YYNGEE. CDR3 in amino acids: CASSKAGTGRSGEQYF. The DNA of the CDR3 is TGTGCCAGCAGCAAGGCCGGGACAGGGCGGTCCGGCGAGCAGTACTTC.

The chain joins TRBV2 to TRBJ1-2; D ambiguous. This CDR3 comprises 14 residues. V was clipped by 3 bases and J by 6 bases, with 14 bases between them. Per germline, CDR1 SNHLY and CDR2 FYNNEI. The CDR3 nucleotides read TGTGCCAGCAGTGAGGCAAGTAGAGGTGATGGCTACACCTTC. Its translation: CASSEASRGDGYTF.

This rearrangement joins TRBV18 to TRBJ2-7, with 9 bases aligning to TRBD1. The CDR3 loop spans 17 amino acids. Germline V lookup: CDR1 KGHSH, CDR2 LQKENI. Germline trimming cut 1 base from V and 7 bases from J; bases unmatched to any gene: 14. CDR3 in amino acids: CASSPRTGAHEEGEQYF. The CDR3 DNA is TGTGCCAGCTCACCACGGACAGGGGCCCACGAGGAGGGTGAGCAGTACTTC.

The chain uses TRBV5-1 and TRBJ1-2; tentative D call: TRBD1 (5 bases). V lost 5 bases and J lost 4, with 21 bases in between. CDR3 length: 16 amino acids. Germline assignment: CDR1 SGHRS and CDR2 YFSETQ. CDR3 coding DNA: TGCGCCAGCAGTCCGAAGGAGGGGACCTTCAGCTATGGCTACACCTTC. This encodes CASSPKEGTFSYGYTF.

This sequence joins TRBV27 and TRBJ2-2; TRBD1 agrees at 8 bases. V gave up 7 bases and J gave up 0 bases; unmatched junction bases: 10. This CDR3 region has 17 residues. Germline V lookup: CDR1 MNHEY, CDR2 SMNVEV (reference sequence). The CDR3 loop reads CASMSRGRGSNTGELFF. For the CDR3, the DNA is TGTGCCAGCATGTCCAGGGGGCGCGGTTCGAACACCGGGGAGCTGTTTTTT.

The chain has TRBV5-1 and TRBJ1-2; TRBD1 agrees at 11 bases. CDR3 length: 14 residues. Per germline, CDR1 SGHRS and CDR2 YFSETQ. The V and J ends lost 5 bases and 7 bases, in that order; junction bases with no gene match: 7. The CDR3 loop reads CASSQDRGQGGYTF. CDR3 DNA: TGCGCCAGCAGTCAGGACAGGGGGCAAGGTGGCTACACCTTC.

The chain uses TRBV3-1 (or the pseudogene TRBV3-2) and TRBJ1-4; D unresolved. The CDR3 extends over 15 amino acids. Trimming cost V 3 bases and J 4 bases, with 12 bases left between them. CDR1 and CDR2 from the germline V gene are LGHDT and YNNKEL (reference sequence). The CDR3 reads CASSQDGDFNEKLFF. In DNA form, the CDR3 reads TGTGCCAGCAGCCAGGACGGGGATTTTAATGAAAAACTGTTTTTT.

The chain carries TRBV7-3 and TRBJ1-3; maybe TRBD1 (6 bases). The CDR3 length is 13 residues. V lost 4 bases and J lost 4, with 8 bases in between. Germline CDR1 is SGHTA and CDR2 is FQGTGA. This chain's CDR3 is CASSSGAGNTIYF. CDR3 DNA sequence: TGTGCCAGCAGCTCAGGGGCCGGAAACACCATATATTTT. Looking up the rest from reference TRBV7-3 and TRBJ1-3 gives the full variable domain: GAGVSQTPSNKVTEKGKYVELRCDPISGHTALYWYRQSLGQGPEFLIYFQGTGAADDSGLPNDRFFAVRPEGSVSTLKIQRTERGDSAVYLCASSSGAGNTIYFGEGSWLTVV.

The genes are TRBV19 and TRBJ2-2; 8 nucleotides line up with TRBD2. Per germline, CDR1 LNHDA and CDR2 SQIVND (reference sequence). The CDR3 is made up of 17 amino acids. The V segment lost 6 bases and the J segment 5 bases; nucleotides outside the gene matches: 14. CDR3 nucleotide sequence: TGTGCCAGTAGCATCCTCTTAGCGGGGCGGGGTACCGGGGAGCTGTTTTTT. Protein sequence: CASSILLAGRGTGELFF.

This rearrangement joins TRBV11-1 to TRBJ1-1; D uncertain. Germline V gives CDR1 SGHAT, CDR2 FQDESV (reference sequence). CDR3 length equals 13 residues. The V gene lost 3 bases and the J gene lost 1 base, with 6 bases spanning the gap. The CDR3 DNA sequence: TGTGCCAGCAGCTTTGAGGCGAACACTGAAGCTTTCTTT. Translated, it gives CASSFEANTEAFF.

V usage is TRBV5-4 and J usage is TRBJ1-2; D is ambiguous. V was clipped by 1 base and J by 6 bases, with 10 bases between them. This CDR3 is 13 amino acids long. Looked up from germline, CDR1 is SGHNT and CDR2 is YYREEE (reference sequence). The CDR3 sequence: CASSLREEDGYTF. The CDR3 DNA is TGTGCCAGCAGCTTGAGAGAGGAGGATGGCTACACCTTC.

The V and J genes are TRBV18 and TRBJ2-7, with 10 nucleotides matching TRBD1. The CDR3 covers 15 residues. Trimming removed 5 bases from V and 2 bases from J; junction bases left unmatched: 6. Germline CDR1 is KGHSH and CDR2 is LQKENI. For the CDR3, the DNA is TGTGCCAGCTCAACAGCCGGGACAGGGGCCTACGAGCAGTACTTC. Translation gives CASSTAGTGAYEQYF.

This clone was seen a single time. The rearrangement links TRBV7-2 to TRBJ2-3; D remains ambiguous. V lost 4 bases and J 4 bases, leaving 9 bases between the germline ends. Germline V gives CDR1 SGHTA, CDR2 FQGNSA. The length of the CDR3 is 13 residues. The CDR3 nucleotides read TGTGCCAGCAGCTCTATTCGGGCAGATACGCAGTATTTT. Amino acid sequence: CASSSIRADTQYF.

The J gene is TRBJ1-5, the V gene TRBV5-1; D is uncertain. CDR3 length: 14 residues. V dropped 2 bases and J dropped 6 bases, with 12 bases sitting between them. Germline CDR1 reads SGHRS; CDR2 reads YFSETQ. CDR3 in DNA: TGCGCCAGCAGCTTAACGGCCGGGAGTCAGCCCCAGCATTTT. Translating gives CASSLTAGSQPQHF.

This rearrangement joins TRBV7-2 to TRBJ1-2; TRBD1 aligns across 7 bases. This CDR3 has 16 residues. V lost 2 bases and J lost 2; bases outside the gene matches: 8. Germline CDR1 reads SGHTA; CDR2 reads FQGNSA. CDR3 protein: CASSLMSAGGNYGYTF. The DNA of the CDR3 is TGTGCCAGCAGCTTAATGAGCGCAGGGGGGAACTATGGCTACACCTTC.

This clone was seen a few times. V gene TRBV27 combines with J gene TRBJ1-5; possible D gene TRBD1, 6 bases. The CDR3 spans 16 residues. Per germline, CDR1 MNHEY and CDR2 SMNVEV (reference sequence). The V end was cut by 5 bases, the J end by 0 bases, with 14 bases between. Here the CDR3 reads CASSPLDSYSNQPQHF. In nucleotides, the CDR3 is TGTGCCAGCAGTCCCCTGGACAGCTATAGCAATCAGCCCCAGCATTTT.

The chain has TRBV24-1 and TRBJ2-5, with 12 bases lining up with TRBD1. The CDR3 is made up of 17 amino acids. Trimming removed 2 bases from V and 5 bases from J; junction bases left unmatched: 8. Germline values: CDR1 KGHDR, CDR2 SFDVKD. CDR3 sequence: CATSDSPGQGAGETQYF. CDR3 nucleotides: TGTGCCACCAGTGATTCACCGGGACAGGGGGCAGGGGAGACCCAGTACTTC.

The V call is TRBV4-1, the J call TRBJ1-1; D might be TRBD1 (5 bases). The germline V gene encodes CDR1 MGHRA and CDR2 YSYEKL. There are 15 residues in the CDR3. Trimming left V 4 bases short and J 1 base short, with 13 bases between. CDR3 nucleotide sequence: TGCGCCAGCAGCCTGATACGGACAAAGAACACTGAAGCTTTCTTT. This gives the protein CASSLIRTKNTEAFF.

This clone was counted a few times. The chain joins TRBV3-1 (or the pseudogene TRBV3-2) to TRBJ1-1; 7 bases are shared with TRBD1. Germline V gene lookup returns CDR1 LGHDT and CDR2 YNNKEL (reference sequence). This CDR3 is 14 amino acids long. V lost 4 bases, J lost 5 bases, and 7 bases stayed unmatched. The CDR3 reads CASSLGGWKTEAFF. In DNA form, the CDR3 reads TGTGCCAGCAGCCTAGGGGGCTGGAAAACTGAAGCTTTCTTT.

V and J are TRBV19 and TRBJ1-5; D is possibly TRBD1 (6 bases). From germline, CDR1 is LNHDA and CDR2 SQIVND (reference sequence). The CDR3 length is 13 residues. V was cut by 1 base and J by 5 bases, with 6 bases left in between. This chain's CDR3 is CASSIGTDQPQHF. Here the CDR3 DNA reads TGTGCCAGTAGTATAGGGACAGATCAGCCCCAGCATTTT.

The chain recombines TRBV27 with TRBJ2-1, with 7 bases identical to TRBD2. V trimming: 4 bases; J trimming: 6 bases; junction bases outside the gene matches: 9. The V gene's germline CDR1 is MNHEY and CDR2 SMNVEV (reference sequence). The CDR3 covers 15 residues. CDR3 in DNA: TGTGCCAGCAGTTCCGGCGGGACTATTGTCAATGAGCAGTTCTTC. Translated: CASSSGGTIVNEQFF.

Details on this clone: At one boundary the junction diverges from the germline segment, which might be a read error. The chain combines TRBV3-1 (or the pseudogene TRBV3-2) with TRBJ2-7; D might be TRBD2 (5 bases). Per germline, CDR1 LGHDT and CDR2 YNNKEL (reference sequence). The CDR3 is 12 residues long. Here the CDR3 DNA reads TGTGCCAGCAGCCAAGGTTCGGGGTTGGCGGACTTC. Its protein product is CASSQGSGLADF.

V is TRBV27 and J is TRBJ1-1; possible D gene TRBD1, 6 bases. V was trimmed by 5 bases and J by 1 base, leaving 17 bases between them. Germline values: CDR1 MNHEY, CDR2 SMNVEV (reference sequence). This CDR3 comprises 16 residues. The CDR3 DNA is TGTGCCAGCAGTCCGTTACAGGGTAGGGGGAACACTGAAGCTTTCTTT. As protein: CASSPLQGRGNTEAFF.